This T cell receptor (beta chain) was captured by sequencing in a study of molecular identifiers for immune sequencing clone quantification. This clonotype was observed a few times. The antigen is unknown. This may be a read error: a much more frequent sequence differs by one nucleotide. TCRdb used MiXCR to reprocess the PCR reads, holding one entry per CDR3 protein. The sample contains about 640,000 distinct CDR3 sequences, 20% of which appear only once. In germline, CDR1 is SGHRS, CDR2 YFSETQ. V gave up 7 bases and J gave up 6 bases; unmatched junction bases: 12. CDR3 size: 14 residues. Findings and limits, study-wide: Jurkat TCR RNA that was spiked in from one cell was reportedly detectable among approximately 900,000 naive cells.

This sequence joins TRBV5-1 and TRBJ2-7; 8 nucleotides align to TRBD1. The clonotype comes from a human donor in good health. Some libraries in this study had Jurkat cell RNA spiked in. Sequenced sample: naive CD8+ T cells from blood, with Jurkat cell RNA spiked in. Subset given: FACS-sorted CD8+CD4-CCR7+CD45RA+ naive T cells. The CDR3 DNA reads TGCGCCAGCGGCCCCTGGGACAGGAGCACCGAGCAGTACTTC. Its translation: CASGPWDRSTEQYF.